This T cell receptor beta chain was obtained from a study of vaccination effects on CD4 cells after COVID-19. CDR3 size: 17 residues. Germline V lookup: CDR1 SGHNT, CDR2 YENEEA. The V and J ends lost 1 base and 6 bases, in that order; junction bases with no gene match: 7. As concerns this clone: Its target is unknown.

The repertoire was sequenced with immunoSEQ multiplex PCR; TCRdb's copy has only in-frame clones and lacks some. This table holds approximately 13,000 clones, over 55% found once. Expansion with viral peptide pools was applied to antigen-specific CD4+ T cells by the ViraFEST assay prior to sequencing. Having been cultured for roughly 10 days, the cells underwent CD4+ T cell isolation. Two doses of BNT162b2 or mRNA-1273 vaccine were administered to participants. A half-volume exchange with IL-2 medium occurred on days 3 and 7. Sequencing used CD4+ T cells from PBMCs cultured with SARS-CoV-2 spike peptides, obtained after COVID-19 vaccination. This chain connects TRBV11-3 to TRBJ2-1; the match to TRBD2 covers 12 bases. This TCR was sampled from a human donor who received a COVID-19 vaccine. CDR3 region: CASSLGRLAGGLNEQFF. CDR3 coding DNA: TGTGCCAGCAGCTTAGGGAGGCTAGCGGGAGGGCTCAATGAGCAGTTCTTC. Based on the CDR3 plus reference TRBV11-3 and TRBJ2-1, the full variable domain is EAGVVQSPRYKIIEKKQPVAFWCNPISGHNTLYWYLQNLGQGPELLIRYENEEAVDDSQLPKDRFSAERLKGVDSTLKIQPAELGDSAVYLCASSLGRLAGGLNEQFFGPGTRLTVL.